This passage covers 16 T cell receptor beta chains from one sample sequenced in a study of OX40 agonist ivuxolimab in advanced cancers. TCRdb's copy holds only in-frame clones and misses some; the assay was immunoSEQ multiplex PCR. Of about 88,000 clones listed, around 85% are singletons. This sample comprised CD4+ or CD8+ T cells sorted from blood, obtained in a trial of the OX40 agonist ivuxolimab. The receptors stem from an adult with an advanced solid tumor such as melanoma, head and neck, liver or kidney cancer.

The CDR3 region is CATSRAPTVNTEAFF. Here the CDR3 DNA reads TGTGCCACCAGCAGAGCCCCGACAGTGAACACTGAAGCTTTCTTT. The chain carries TRBV15 and TRBJ1-1; possibly TRBD1 for D (5 bases). This CDR3 has 15 residues. The germline V gene encodes CDR1 LNHNV and CDR2 YYDKDF (reference sequence). V lost 1 base, J lost 0 bases, and 9 bases lay in between.

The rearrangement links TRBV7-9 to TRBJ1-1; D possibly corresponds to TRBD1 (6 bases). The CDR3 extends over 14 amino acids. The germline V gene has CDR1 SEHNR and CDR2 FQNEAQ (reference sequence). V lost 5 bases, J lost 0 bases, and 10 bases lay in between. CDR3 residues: CASSGNRVNTEAFF. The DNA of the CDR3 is TGTGCCAGCAGCGGAAACAGGGTGAACACTGAAGCTTTCTTT.

For the CDR3, the DNA is TGTGCCAGCAGTTTCTCCCGGGACGGCCCCGGGGGCTACACCTTC. Encoded protein: CASSFSRDGPGGYTF. The J gene is TRBJ1-2, the V gene TRBV27; D possibly corresponds to TRBD1 (5 bases). V gave up 3 bases and J gave up 8 bases, with 19 bases separating them. Germline-derived CDR1 and CDR2 are MNHEY and SMNVEV (reference sequence). The CDR3 runs to 15 residues.

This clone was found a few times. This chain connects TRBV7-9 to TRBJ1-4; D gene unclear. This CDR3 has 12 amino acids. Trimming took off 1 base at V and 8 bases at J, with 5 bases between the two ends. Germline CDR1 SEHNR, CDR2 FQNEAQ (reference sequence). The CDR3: CASSLGGEKLFF. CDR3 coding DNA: TGTGCCAGCAGCTTAGGCGGCGAAAAACTGTTTTTT.

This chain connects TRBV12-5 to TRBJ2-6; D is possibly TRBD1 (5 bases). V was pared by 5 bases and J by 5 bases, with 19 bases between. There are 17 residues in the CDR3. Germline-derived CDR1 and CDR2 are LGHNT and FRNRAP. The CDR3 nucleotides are TGTGCTAGTGGTAGGTCTGCAGGACAAAGTCGGGCCAACGTCCTGACTTTC. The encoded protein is CASGRSAGQSRANVLTF.

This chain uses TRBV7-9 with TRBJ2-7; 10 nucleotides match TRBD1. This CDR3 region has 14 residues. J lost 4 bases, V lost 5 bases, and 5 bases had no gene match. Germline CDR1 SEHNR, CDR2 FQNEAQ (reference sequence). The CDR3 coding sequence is TGTGCCAGCAGCCAGGGGACAGGGGCTTACGAGCAGTACTTC. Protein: CASSQGTGAYEQYF.

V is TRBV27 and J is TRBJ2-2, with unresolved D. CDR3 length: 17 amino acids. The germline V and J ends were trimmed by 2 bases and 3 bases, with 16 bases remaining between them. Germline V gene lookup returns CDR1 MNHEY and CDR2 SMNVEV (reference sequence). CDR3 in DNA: TGTGCCAGCAGTTTACTCTCCCCTAGAATCTACACCGGGGAGCTGTTTTTT. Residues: CASSLLSPRIYTGELFF.

The CDR3 is CASSRGQGRGQETQYF. The CDR3 bases are TGCGCCAGCAGCAGAGGACAGGGGAGAGGACAAGAGACCCAGTACTTC. The chain joins TRBV5-1 to TRBJ2-5, with 9 bases that match TRBD1. The CDR3 has 16 residues. Germline trimming cut 4 bases from V and 2 bases from J; bases unmatched to any gene: 9. Germline V CDR1 and CDR2: SGHRS, YFSETQ.

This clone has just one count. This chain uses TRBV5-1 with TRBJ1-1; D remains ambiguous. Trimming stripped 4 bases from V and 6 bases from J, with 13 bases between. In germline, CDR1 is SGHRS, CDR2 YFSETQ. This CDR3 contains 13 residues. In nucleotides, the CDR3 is TGCGCCAGCAGCGCCGTTGGGGAGTCTGAAGCTTTCTTT. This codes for CASSAVGESEAFF.

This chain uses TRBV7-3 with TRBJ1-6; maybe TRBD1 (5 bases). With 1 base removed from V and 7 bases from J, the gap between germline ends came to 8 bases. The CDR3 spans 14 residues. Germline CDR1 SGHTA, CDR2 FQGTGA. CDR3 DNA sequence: TGTGCCAGCAGCTTAATAAGGGGAAATTCACCCCTCCACTTT. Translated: CASSLIRGNSPLHF.

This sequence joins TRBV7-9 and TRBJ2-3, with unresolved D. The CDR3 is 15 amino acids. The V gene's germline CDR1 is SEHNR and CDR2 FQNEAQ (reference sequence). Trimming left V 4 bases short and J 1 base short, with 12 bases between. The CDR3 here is CASSYRSPGTDTQYF. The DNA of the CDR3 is TGTGCCAGCAGCTACCGGTCCCCTGGCACAGATACGCAGTATTTT. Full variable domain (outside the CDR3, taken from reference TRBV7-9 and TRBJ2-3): DTGVSQNPRHKITKRGQNVTFRCDPISEHNRLYWYRQTLGQGPEFLTYFQNEAQLEKSRLLSDRFSAERPKGSFSTLEIQRTEQGDSAMYLCASSYRSPGTDTQYFGPGTRLTVL.

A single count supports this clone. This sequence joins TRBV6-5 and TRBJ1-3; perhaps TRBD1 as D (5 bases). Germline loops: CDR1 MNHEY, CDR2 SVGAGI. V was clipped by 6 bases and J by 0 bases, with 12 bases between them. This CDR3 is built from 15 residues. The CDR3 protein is CASSWDRSSGNTIYF. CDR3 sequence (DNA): TGTGCCAGCAGCTGGGACCGCAGCTCTGGAAACACCATATATTTT.

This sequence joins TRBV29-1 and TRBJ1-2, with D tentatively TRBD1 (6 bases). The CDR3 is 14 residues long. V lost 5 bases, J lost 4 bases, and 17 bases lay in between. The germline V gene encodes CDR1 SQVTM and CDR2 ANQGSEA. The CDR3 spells CSVSVVQGSYGYTF. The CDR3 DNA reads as TGCAGCGTTTCGGTTGTCCAGGGGAGCTATGGCTACACCTTC. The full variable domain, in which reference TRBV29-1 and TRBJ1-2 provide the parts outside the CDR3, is SAVISQKPSRDICQRGTSLTIQCQVDSQVTMMFWYRQQPGQSLTLIATANQGSEATYESGFVIDKFPISRPNLTFSTLTVSNMSPEDSSIYLCSVSVVQGSYGYTFGSGTRLTVV.

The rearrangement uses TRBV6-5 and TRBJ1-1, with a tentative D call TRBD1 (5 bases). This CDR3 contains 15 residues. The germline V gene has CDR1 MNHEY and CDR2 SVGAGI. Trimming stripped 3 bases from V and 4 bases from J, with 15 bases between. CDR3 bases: TGTGCCAGCAGTTATCTAAGAGGGGCGCGCACTGAAGCTTTCTTT. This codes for CASSYLRGARTEAFF.

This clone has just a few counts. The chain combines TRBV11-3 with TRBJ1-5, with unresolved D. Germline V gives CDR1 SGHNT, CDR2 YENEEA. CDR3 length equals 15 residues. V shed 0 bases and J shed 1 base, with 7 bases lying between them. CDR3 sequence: CASSLERLSNQPQHF. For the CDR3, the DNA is TGTGCCAGCAGCTTAGAACGGTTGAGCAATCAGCCCCAGCATTTT.

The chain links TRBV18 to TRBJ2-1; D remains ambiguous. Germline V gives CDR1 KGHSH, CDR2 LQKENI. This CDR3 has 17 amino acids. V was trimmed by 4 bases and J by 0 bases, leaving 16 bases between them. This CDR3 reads CASSRFVLEISYNEQFF. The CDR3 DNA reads TGTGCCAGCTCACGTTTCGTCTTAGAGATCTCCTACAATGAGCAGTTCTTC.